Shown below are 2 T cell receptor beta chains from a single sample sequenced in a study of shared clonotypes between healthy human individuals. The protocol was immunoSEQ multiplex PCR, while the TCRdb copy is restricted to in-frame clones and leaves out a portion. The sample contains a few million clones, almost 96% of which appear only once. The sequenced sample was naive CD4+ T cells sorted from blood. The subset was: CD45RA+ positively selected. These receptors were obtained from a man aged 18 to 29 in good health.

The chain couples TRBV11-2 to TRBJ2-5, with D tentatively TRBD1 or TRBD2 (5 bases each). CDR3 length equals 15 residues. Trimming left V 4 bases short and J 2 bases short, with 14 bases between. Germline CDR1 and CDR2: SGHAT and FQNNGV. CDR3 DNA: TGTGCCAGCAGCTCCGGGACGAGCGTACAAGAGACCCAGTACTTC. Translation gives CASSSGTSVQETQYF. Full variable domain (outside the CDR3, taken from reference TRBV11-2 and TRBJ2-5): EAGVAQSPRYKIIEKRQSVAFWCNPISGHATLYWYQQILGQGPKLLIQFQNNGVVDDSQLPKDRFSAERLKGVDSTLKIQPAKLEDSAVYLCASSSGTSVQETQYFGPGTRLLVL.

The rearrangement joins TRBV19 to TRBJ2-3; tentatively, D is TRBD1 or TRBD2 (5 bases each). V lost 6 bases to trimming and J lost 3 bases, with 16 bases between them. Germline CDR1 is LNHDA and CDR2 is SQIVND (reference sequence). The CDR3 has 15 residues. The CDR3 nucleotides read TGTGCCAGTAGCACCCACTCATGGGGGACAGATACGCAGTATTTT. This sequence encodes CASSTHSWGTDTQYF.